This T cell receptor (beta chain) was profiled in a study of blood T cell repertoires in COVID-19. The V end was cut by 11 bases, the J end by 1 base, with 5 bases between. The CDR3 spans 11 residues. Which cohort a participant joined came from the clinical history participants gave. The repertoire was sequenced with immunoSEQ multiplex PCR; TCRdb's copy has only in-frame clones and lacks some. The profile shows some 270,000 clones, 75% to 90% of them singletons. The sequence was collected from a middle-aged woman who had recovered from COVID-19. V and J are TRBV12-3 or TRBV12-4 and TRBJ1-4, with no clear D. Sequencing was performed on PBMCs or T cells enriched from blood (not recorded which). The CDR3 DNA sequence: TGTGCCTCCAAAACTAATGAAAAACTGTTTTTT. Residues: CASKTNEKLFF.